This T cell receptor (beta chain) is from a study of CD8 T cells in ankylosing spondylitis (dated 2017 in TCRdb). For context, the study as a whole: To find TCR variants linked to disease, the study profiled T cell receptor beta repertoires in ankylosing spondylitis patients and healthy donors. The full study cohort was made up of about 24 ankylosing spondylitis patients and more than 90 healthy donors. Peripheral blood samples were taken, and synovial fluid was additionally collected from ankylosing spondylitis patients. The full study reports these points: In peripheral blood, the disease-linked clones were found at relatively low frequencies and had a CD8+ phenotype. The disease-linked clones were reported as significantly enriched in matched synovial fluid samples from ankylosing spondylitis patients. Blood from ankylosing spondylitis patients appeared to be characterized by a TCR beta motif composed of several highly homologous amino acid variants. Some motif variants had previously been reported in the synovial fluid and blood of reactive arthritis patients, which suggests shared mechanisms of disease initiation.

The sequencer was an Illumina HiSeq 2500. Quantitative 5'-RACE with molecular barcodes was the method used to prepare the TCR beta libraries. Turning to the authors' computational methods: Disease-linked TCR variants were identified with a new computational method built on a probabilistic model of VDJ rearrangement. TCRdb reran the public reads through fastp at Q25 and MiXCR, keeping productive beta chains. Entries are consolidated by CDR3 protein sequence, retaining the most common genes and DNA. The authors' filters were not applied to this entry. The sample records more than 250,000 distinct CDR3 sequences, roughly 12% of which are singletons. Roughly 9.2% of the sample is in the top ten clones. This clonotype showed up many times. Its specific antigen is unknown. No much larger clonotype is one base removed from it; base qualities were not supplied. Including cysteine and phenylalanine, the CDR3 has 13 amino acids. The entry retains the CDR3 DNA only, 39 bases that are in frame from base 1. V and J are truncated by 8 bases and 6 bases respectively, leaving an intervening sequence of 13 bases.

Sample: blood, either unsorted or a sorted T cell fraction (not recorded which). The source of this sequence is a female donor with ankylosing spondylitis or in good health (not recorded which). The chain couples TRBV12-3 or TRBV12-4 to TRBJ2-2, with no confidently assigned D gene. The CDR3 amino acid sequence is: CASSFIPPGELFF. The DNA reads TGTGCCAGCTCCTTTATACCCCCCGGGGAGCTGTTTTTT.